Below, 29 T cell receptor beta chains from the same sample are listed, as sequenced in a study of PD-1 blockade in classical Hodgkin lymphoma. Time point here: newly diagnosed, previously untreated cHL patient sample. Thawed PBMCs underwent magnetic negative selection to yield purified CD4+ T cells. The table came from immunoSEQ multiplex PCR; TCRdb's copy has only in-frame clones and leaves some out. The sample has about 22,000 clones; about 88% are singletons. Material: CD4+ T cells from blood. The receptors come from a human donor with classical Hodgkin lymphoma.

The CDR3 loop reads CASSLANFFTDTQYF. In DNA form, the CDR3 reads TGTGCCAGCAGCTTAGCCAACTTCTTCACAGATACGCAGTATTTT. The rearrangement uses TRBV7-6 and TRBJ2-3, with D uncertain. This CDR3 contains 15 residues. V was shortened by 0 bases and J by 2 bases, with 9 bases between the two germline ends. Germline lookup yields CDR1 SGHVS and CDR2 FNYEAQ.

The CDR3 DNA is TGCAGCGCGCGGACACAAGGGTCACCCCTCCACTTT. This translates into CSARTQGSPLHF. V is TRBV29-1 and J is TRBJ1-6, with D perhaps TRBD1 (5 bases). The V end lost 7 bases, the J end lost 10 bases, and 14 bases lay between the germline ends. Germline CDR1 and CDR2: SQVTM and ANQGSEA. This CDR3 is built from 12 residues.

This chain joins TRBV6-6 and TRBJ2-3; TRBD2 aligns across 7 bases. Germline V gene lookup returns CDR1 MNHNY and CDR2 SVGAGI (reference sequence). The CDR3 totals 16 residues. V lost 0 bases to trimming and J lost 5 bases; unmatched junction nucleotides: 8. The chain's CDR3 is CASSYSRGRGQDTQYF. CDR3 bases: TGTGCCAGCAGTTACTCCCGAGGGAGGGGTCAAGATACGCAGTATTTT.

This sequence joins TRBV10-2 and TRBJ2-5; unclear D gene. The CDR3 spans 12 residues. CDR1 is WSHSY and CDR2 is SAAADI in the germline V gene. V lost 4 bases and J 5 bases, leaving 8 bases between the germline ends. This chain's CDR3 is CASSVGLETQYF. In DNA, the CDR3 is TGCGCCAGCAGTGTGGGTTTGGAGACCCAGTACTTC.

CDR3 residues: CASSPELALAKNIQYF. The CDR3 region has the DNA TGTGCCAGCAGCCCGGAGCTAGCGCTAGCCAAAAACATTCAGTACTTC. The chain combines TRBV11-2 with TRBJ2-4, with D possibly being TRBD2 (6 bases). CDR1 is SGHAT, CDR2 FQNNGV, per germline. V gave up 5 bases and J gave up 0 bases, with 14 bases separating them. CDR3 length: 16 amino acids.

The rearrangement joins TRBV30 to TRBJ1-2, with D maybe TRBD1 (6 bases). V gave up 3 bases and J gave up 4 bases, with 18 bases separating them. From germline, CDR1 is GTSNPN and CDR2 SVGIG (reference sequence). This CDR3 contains 15 residues. The CDR3 sequence: CAWRAGGGRTYGYTF. CDR3 bases: TGTGCCTGGAGGGCCGGTGGGGGCAGAACCTATGGCTACACCTTC.

The CDR3 region has the DNA TGTGCCTGGGGACTAGCGGGAGGGAGCTCCTACGAGCAGTACTTC. This gives the protein CAWGLAGGSSYEQYF. The J gene is TRBJ2-7, the V gene TRBV30, with TRBD2 identical over 15 bases. V shed 5 bases and J 0 bases; nucleotides not matched to a gene: 2. This CDR3 is 15 amino acids long. CDR1 GTSNPN and CDR2 SVGIG come from the germline V gene (reference sequence).

The sample holds one count of this clone. The V call is TRBV7-2, the J call TRBJ2-5, with TRBD1 as a possible D gene (6 bases). From germline, CDR1 is SGHTA and CDR2 FQGNSA. With 4 bases removed from V and 2 bases from J, the gap between germline ends came to 11 bases. The CDR3 sequence is 14 residues long. CDR3 protein: CASSSYGQQETQYF. DNA for the CDR3: TGTGCCAGCAGCTCCTACGGACAGCAAGAGACCCAGTACTTC.

The chain joins TRBV6-5 to TRBJ1-1; D unresolved. Trimming shortened V by 8 bases and J by 4 bases, and 11 bases separated the two germline ends. CDR3 length equals 12 residues. Germline V lookup: CDR1 MNHEY, CDR2 SVGAGI. The CDR3 coding sequence is TGTGCCAGCTCGGACGGTACCACTGAAGCTTTCTTT. Translated: CASSDGTTEAFF.

This rearrangement joins TRBV7-6 to TRBJ2-3; TRBD1 agrees at 10 bases. V shed 5 bases and J 1 base; nucleotides not matched to a gene: 15. The CDR3 runs 19 residues. The V gene's germline CDR1 is SGHVS and CDR2 FNYEAQ. CDR3 loop: CASSPGRGRDRGGTDTQYF. The CDR3 DNA sequence: TGTGCCAGCAGCCCAGGGAGGGGGCGGGACAGGGGTGGCACAGATACGCAGTATTTT.

The V and J genes are TRBV5-1 and TRBJ1-1; no clear D gene. The germline gives CDR1 SGHRS, CDR2 YFSETQ. The CDR3 length is 16 residues. V was cut by 4 bases and J by 4 bases, with 20 bases left in between. CDR3 residues: CASSLGRFPTGTEAFF. CDR3 sequence (DNA): TGCGCCAGCAGCCTCGGGAGATTCCCCACGGGCACTGAAGCTTTCTTT. Full variable domain (remainder filled in from reference TRBV5-1 and TRBJ1-1): KAGVTQTPRYLIKTRGQQVTLSCSPISGHRSVSWYQQTPGQGLQFLFEYFSETQRNKGNFPGRFSGRQFSNSRSEMNVSTLELGDSALYLCASSLGRFPTGTEAFFGQGTRLTVV.

The chain uses TRBV9 and TRBJ2-1; 13 bases fit TRBD2. The V gene end was trimmed by 3 bases and the J gene end by 0 bases; junction bases not matched to a gene: 6. Germline CDR1 is SGDLS and CDR2 is YYNGEE. The CDR3 is made up of 18 amino acids. The CDR3: CASSAGLAGKGSYNEQFF. CDR3 DNA: TGTGCCAGCAGCGCGGGACTAGCGGGAAAGGGCTCCTACAATGAGCAGTTCTTC.

This clone has just one count. The chain recombines TRBV9 with TRBJ2-7; 7 bases match TRBD1. The V gene's germline CDR1 is SGDLS and CDR2 YYNGEE. The CDR3 loop spans 15 amino acids. V shed 0 bases and J 2 bases; nucleotides not matched to a gene: 5. In DNA form, the CDR3 reads TGTGCCAGCAGCGTAGGGGCAGGGGGTGCCTACGAGCAGTACTTC. Translated: CASSVGAGGAYEQYF. Supplemented by reference TRBV9 and TRBJ2-7, the full variable domain reads DSGVTQTPKHLITATGQRVTLRCSPRSGDLSVYWYQQSLDQGLQFLIQYYNGEERAKGNILERFSAQQFPDLHSELNLSSLELGDSALYFCASSVGAGGAYEQYFGPGTRLTVT.

The V call is TRBV27, the J call TRBJ1-4; D ambiguous. The CDR3 consists of 15 residues. Per germline, CDR1 MNHEY and CDR2 SMNVEV (reference sequence). Trimming stripped 0 bases from V and 5 bases from J, with 10 bases between. CDR3 sequence reads: CASSLSGGWNEKLFF. The CDR3 region has the DNA TGTGCCAGCAGTTTATCGGGCGGGTGGAATGAAAAACTGTTTTTT.

The count of this clone is one. The chain carries TRBV7-2 and TRBJ2-7; D possibly corresponds to TRBD2 (5 bases). The CDR3 covers 14 residues. V was pared by 5 bases and J by 1 base, with 12 bases between. CDR1 is SGHTA and CDR2 is FQGNSA in the germline V gene. The CDR3 spells CASSPAGKSYEQYF. The CDR3 DNA is TGTGCCAGCAGCCCGGCCGGGAAATCCTACGAGCAGTACTTC.

This chain connects TRBV4-2 to TRBJ2-1; D is unclear. The germline V and J ends were trimmed by 1 base and 0 bases, with 10 bases remaining between them. The CDR3 length is 16 residues. Germline CDR1 reads LGHNA; CDR2 reads YNFKEQ. DNA for the CDR3: TGTGCCAGCAGCCAAGTCTCCTTCGGCTCCTACAATGAGCAGTTCTTC. Translation: CASSQVSFGSYNEQFF.

The chain couples TRBV7-9 to TRBJ2-1, with TRBD2 matching over 10 bases. The CDR3 is made up of 17 amino acids. Trimming at V came to 1 base and at J to 1 base, leaving 4 bases not matched to a gene. The germline gives CDR1 SEHNR, CDR2 FQNEAQ (reference sequence). DNA for the CDR3: TGTGCCAGCAGCTTAGGGGGACTAGCGATATCCTACAATGAGCAGTTCTTC. Amino acids: CASSLGGLAISYNEQFF.

This rearrangement joins TRBV7-2 to TRBJ2-3; tentative D call: TRBD2 (5 bases). This CDR3 has 14 residues. The V gene's germline CDR1 is SGHTA and CDR2 FQGNSA. Trimming removed 3 bases from V and 4 bases from J, with 11 bases in between. The CDR3 DNA is TGTGCCAGCAGCTTGGACTTATATGCAGATACGCAGTATTTT. Amino acid sequence: CASSLDLYADTQYF.

The V gene is TRBV18, the J gene TRBJ2-3; 8 bases map to TRBD2. The CDR3 length is 16 residues. Germline CDR1 is KGHSH and CDR2 is LQKENI. Germline trimming cut 5 bases from V and 2 bases from J; bases unmatched to any gene: 9. CDR3 region: CASSNHRGGITDTQYF. The DNA of the CDR3 is TGTGCCAGCTCAAACCATCGGGGGGGGATCACAGATACGCAGTATTTT.

The rearrangement uses TRBV11-3 and TRBJ2-3; unclear D gene. The CDR3 loop spans 17 amino acids. Trimming left V 1 base short and J 0 bases short, with 14 bases between. Germline V gene data show CDR1 as SGHNT and CDR2 as YENEEA. CDR3: CASSLGPKGRSTDTQYF. The CDR3 DNA is TGTGCCAGCAGCTTAGGACCAAAGGGAAGAAGCACAGATACGCAGTATTTT.

The chain employs TRBV9 and TRBJ2-2; TRBD2 matches at 9 bases. CDR3 size: 15 residues. V was clipped by 0 bases and J by 7 bases; unmatched bases: 4. From germline, CDR1 is SGDLS and CDR2 YYNGEE. As DNA, the CDR3 is TGTGCCAGCAGCGTAGGGCGGGAGGGTATCGGGGAGCTGTTTTTT. It encodes CASSVGREGIGELFF. The full variable domain, completed using reference TRBV9 and TRBJ2-2, is DSGVTQTPKHLITATGQRVTLRCSPRSGDLSVYWYQQSLDQGLQFLIQYYNGEERAKGNILERFSAQQFPDLHSELNLSSLELGDSALYFCASSVGREGIGELFFGEGSRLTVL.

This rearrangement joins TRBV7-2 to TRBJ2-1; tentative D call: TRBD2 (6 bases). In germline, CDR1 is SGHTA, CDR2 FQGNSA. The CDR3 is 15 residues long. Trimming took off 3 bases at V and 7 bases at J, with 16 bases between the two ends. The CDR3: CASSFSASVLNEQFF. CDR3 DNA: TGTGCCAGCAGCTTCTCGGCTAGCGTTTTGAATGAGCAGTTCTTC.

This chain joins TRBV5-6 and TRBJ1-6, with 8 bases aligning to TRBD1. The germline gives CDR1 SGHDT, CDR2 YYEEEE. There are 14 residues in the CDR3. With V trimmed by 4 bases and J by 7 bases, 4 bases remained unmatched. CDR3 coding DNA: TGTGCCAGCAGCAGGACAGGGTTGAATTCACCCCTCCACTTT. Residues: CASSRTGLNSPLHF.

The genes are TRBV5-1 and TRBJ2-7; D gene unclear. V lost 4 bases to trimming and J lost 0 bases, with 2 bases between them. Germline V lookup: CDR1 SGHRS, CDR2 YFSETQ. CDR3 length: 11 residues. The CDR3 DNA reads TGCGCCAGCAGCCACTCCTACGAGCAGTACTTC. It translates to CASSHSYEQYF. Combining the CDR3 with reference TRBV5-1 and TRBJ2-7 gives the whole variable domain KAGVTQTPRYLIKTRGQQVTLSCSPISGHRSVSWYQQTPGQGLQFLFEYFSETQRNKGNFPGRFSGRQFSNSRSEMNVSTLELGDSALYLCASSHSYEQYFGPGTRLTVT.

V is TRBV10-3 and J is TRBJ1-2; 8 nucleotides align to TRBD1. The CDR3 runs 18 residues. CDR1 and CDR2 (germline): ENHRY, SYGVKD. Unmatched junction bases numbered 25, after V lost 10 bases and J lost 6 bases. The CDR3 sequence is CATLRTGGPVTGDDGYTF. CDR3 sequence (DNA): TGTGCCACCTTACGCACGGGGGGCCCAGTGACAGGGGATGATGGCTACACCTTC.

V gene TRBV6-1 combines with J gene TRBJ1-3; D remains unclear. Germline V gene data show CDR1 as MNHNS and CDR2 as SASEGT. V was pared by 7 bases and J by 7 bases, with 8 bases between. The length of the CDR3 is 11 residues. The CDR3 nucleotides are TGTGCCAGCATCTTGGCGAACACCATATATTTT. The encoded protein is CASILANTIYF.

The chain joins TRBV7-3 to TRBJ2-3; no clear D gene. The CDR3 extends over 13 amino acids. The ends were cut back, 1 base at V and 4 bases at J, with 6 bases in the middle. Per germline, CDR1 SGHTA and CDR2 FQGTGA. This chain's CDR3 is CASSLRPADTQYF. In nucleotides, the CDR3 is TGTGCCAGCAGCTTAAGACCCGCAGATACGCAGTATTTT.

V and J are TRBV7-9 and TRBJ1-1; perhaps TRBD1 as D (5 bases). V was cut by 5 bases and J by 6 bases, with 13 bases left in between. The V gene's germline CDR1 is SEHNR and CDR2 FQNEAQ (reference sequence). The CDR3 extends over 13 amino acids. In nucleotides, the CDR3 is TGTGCCAGCAGCAATCTTCGGGGGGCTGAAGCTTTCTTT. Translated, it gives CASSNLRGAEAFF. The complete variable domain, with remaining parts taken from reference TRBV7-9 and TRBJ1-1, reads DTGVSQNPRHKITKRGQNVTFRCDPISEHNRLYWYRQTLGQGPEFLTYFQNEAQLEKSRLLSDRFSAERPKGSFSTLEIQRTEQGDSAMYLCASSNLRGAEAFFGQGTRLTVV.

The J gene is TRBJ2-4, the V gene TRBV4-3, with TRBD1 identical over 8 bases. The CDR3 has 16 residues. In germline, CDR1 is LGHNA, CDR2 YSLEER. The J segment lost 9 bases and the V segment lost 4 bases, leaving 14 bases of the junction unmatched. The CDR3 reads CASSRDRGSPNGIQYF. CDR3 sequence (DNA): TGCGCCAGCAGCCGCGACAGGGGCTCACCCAACGGCATTCAGTACTTC.